The clone carrying this T cell receptor (beta chain) was counted between two and nine times. The target antigen is unknown. The data were taken from a study of T-cell memory formation after mild COVID-19. Study results and limitations: The study found balanced CD4/CD8 in clones contracting day 15 to 85 and a CD4+ lean in later expanders. Shrinking CD4+ clones were chiefly CM and EM; CD8+ ones were chiefly EMRA.

Trimming cost V 5 bases and J 3 bases; bases outside gene matches: 13. Germline lookup yields CDR1 SGHTA and CDR2 FQGNSA. This CDR3 contains 16 residues. Employing constant-segment primers, 5'RACE generated TCR alpha and TCR beta cDNA libraries bearing sample barcodes and UMIs. TCRdb analysed the 5' RACE reads with MiXCR anew, one entry per CDR3 protein. The table includes hundreds of thousands of distinct CDR3 sequences, roughly an eighth detected once. The sequence came from a man between 18 and 29 years old who had mild COVID-19 (a few samples of this study predate the infection). Cell type and time point are not known. This chain uses TRBV7-2 with TRBJ2-7, with 7 bases lining up with TRBD1. Material for sequencing was PBMCs or a T cell subset sorted from them (not recorded which). The CDR3 is CASSRSSGTVFYEQYV. DNA of the CDR3: TGTGCCAGCAGCCGAAGCTCCGGGACAGTCTTCTACGAGCAGTACGTC.